Sequencing of this TCR beta chain was carried out in a study of beta chain features in type 1 diabetes. Regarding the study as a whole: Across all four CD4+ subsets, people with type 1 diabetes showed modestly shorter TCRB CDR3s.

With V trimmed by 7 bases and J by 2 bases, 5 bases remained unmatched. This CDR3 contains 13 residues. Germline CDR1 and CDR2: MNHEY and SVGAGI. Expressed TCRB transcripts were sequenced because the entire RNA isolate underwent reverse transcription. Some clones are missing from TCRdb's copy, which holds only in-frame ones; the method was immunoSEQ multiplex PCR. The table lists about 160,000 clones, 7% to 9% of them singletons. About this clone itself: Its specificity is not known.

This receptor was taken from a man aged 18-30 years with type 1 diabetes. The specimen sequenced was central memory CD4+ T cells from blood. The chain uses TRBV6-5 and TRBJ2-7; 7 bases match TRBD1. The DNA of the CDR3 is TGTGCCAGCACCAGAGGGACAGCCTACGAGCAGTACTTC. This sequence encodes CASTRGTAYEQYF.